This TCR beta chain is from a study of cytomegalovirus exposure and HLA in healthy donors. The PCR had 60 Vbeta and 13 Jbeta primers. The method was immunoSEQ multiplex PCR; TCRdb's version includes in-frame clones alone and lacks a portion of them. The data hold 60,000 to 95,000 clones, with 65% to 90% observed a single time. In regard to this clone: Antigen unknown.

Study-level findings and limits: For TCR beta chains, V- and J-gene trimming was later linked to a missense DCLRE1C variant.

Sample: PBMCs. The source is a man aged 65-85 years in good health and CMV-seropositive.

The CDR3 here is CASSPPGLALQETQYF. CDR3 sequence (DNA): TGTGCCAGCTCACCACCAGGACTAGCGCTTCAAGAGACCCAGTACTTC. The chain carries TRBV18 and TRBJ2-5; 9 nucleotides line up with TRBD2. The CDR3 contains 16 residues. Germline loops: CDR1 KGHSH, CDR2 LQKENI. J was trimmed by 2 bases and V by 0 bases; bases with no gene match: 4.